Given below is one T cell receptor beta chain in context. Its specificity is unknown. The data belong to a study of T cell repertoires in cytomegalovirus infection. About the study: Based on public TCR beta signatures, there were indications of CMV infection and of a matching HLA type. Findings and caveats of the study: Using cumulative public TCR beta family frequency, the authors identified those who carried CMV together with the relevant HLA. Ex vivo responses were dominated by HLA-C-restricted CMV-specific TCR beta clonotypes.

This CDR3 region has 15 residues. Trimming pared 0 bases from V and 7 bases from J, leaving 13 bases between. Germline V gene data show CDR1 as MNHEY and CDR2 as SVGAGI. Each CDR3 protein is one row after TCRdb ran MiXCR on the reads. The sample contains about 230,000 distinct CDR3 sequences, 22% of which appear only once. The rearrangement joins TRBV6-5 to TRBJ2-1, with D uncertain. Material for sequencing was CD8+ T cells from PBMCs. This receptor was obtained from a human donor in good health (CMV status not recorded). Some clones in this sample may be carry-over from other donors' samples. Written as DNA, the CDR3 is TGTGCCAGCAGTTACTCGTTGTCACCGGTAAATGAGCAGTTCTTC. It is translated as CASSYSLSPVNEQFF.